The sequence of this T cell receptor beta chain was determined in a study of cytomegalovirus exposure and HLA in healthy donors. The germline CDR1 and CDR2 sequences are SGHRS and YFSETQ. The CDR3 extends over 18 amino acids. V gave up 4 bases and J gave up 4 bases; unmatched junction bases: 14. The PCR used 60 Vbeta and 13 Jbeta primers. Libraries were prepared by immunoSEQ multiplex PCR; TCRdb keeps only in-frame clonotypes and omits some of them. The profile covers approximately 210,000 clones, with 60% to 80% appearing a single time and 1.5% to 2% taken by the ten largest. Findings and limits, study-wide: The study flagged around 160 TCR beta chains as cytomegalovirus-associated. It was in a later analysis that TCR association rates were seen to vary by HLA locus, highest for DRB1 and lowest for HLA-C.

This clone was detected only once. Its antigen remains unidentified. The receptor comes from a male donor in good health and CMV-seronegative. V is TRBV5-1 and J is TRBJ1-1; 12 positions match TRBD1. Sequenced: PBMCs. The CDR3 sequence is CASSPGGTGGSWGTEAFF. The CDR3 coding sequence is TGCGCCAGCAGCCCGGGGGGGACAGGGGGCTCTTGGGGCACTGAAGCTTTCTTT.